This passage covers 27 T cell receptor beta chains from one sample sequenced in a study of cytomegalovirus exposure and HLA in healthy donors. PCR involved 60 Vbeta and 13 Jbeta primers. TCRdb's copy holds only in-frame clones and misses some; the assay was immunoSEQ multiplex PCR. The sample has some 160,000 clones, around four fifths seen once. Sequenced sample: PBMCs. These receptors came from a man between 18 and 35 years old in good health and CMV-seronegative.

This clone has only a few counts. V is TRBV6-1 and J is TRBJ1-1, with 7 nucleotides matching TRBD1. Germline loops: CDR1 MNHNS, CDR2 SASEGT. The trim removed 0 bases at V and 4 bases at J, leaving 2 bases unmatched. This CDR3 has 14 residues. CDR3 coding DNA: TGTGCCAGCAGTGAAGCGGGACAGAGCACTGAAGCTTTCTTT. Translation gives CASSEAGQSTEAFF.

This clone appeared a single time. The CDR3 loop is CASSLEARGNGNEQFF. Written as DNA, the CDR3 is TGTGCCAGCAGCTTAGAGGCGAGGGGGAACGGCAATGAGCAGTTCTTC. This chain joins TRBV7-3 and TRBJ2-1, with TRBD1 as a possible D gene (6 bases). Trimming removed 2 bases from V and 6 bases from J, with 17 bases in between. CDR3 length equals 16 residues. CDR1 is SGHTA and CDR2 is FQGTGA in the germline V gene.

The chain joins TRBV28 to TRBJ1-4; 7 bases are shared with TRBD1. V shed 2 bases and J 4 bases; nucleotides not matched to a gene: 1. Germline V gene lookup returns CDR1 MDHEN and CDR2 SYDVKM. The CDR3 contains 14 residues. This CDR3 reads CASSLGQVNEKLFF. DNA for the CDR3: TGTGCCAGCAGTTTAGGACAGGTTAATGAAAAACTGTTTTTT.

The rearrangement links TRBV5-1 to TRBJ2-7; D gene uncertain. Trimming removed 2 bases at V and 4 bases at J, with 7 bases between. Per germline, CDR1 SGHRS and CDR2 YFSETQ. CDR3 size: 12 residues. The CDR3 DNA follows: TGCGCCAGCAGCTTAACAGAGTACGAGCAGTACTTC. It codes for CASSLTEYEQYF.

This chain connects TRBV28 to TRBJ2-7; no clear D. From germline, CDR1 is MDHEN and CDR2 SYDVKM. This CDR3 region has 15 residues. V gave up 4 bases and J gave up 0 bases, with 13 bases separating them. The CDR3: CASSSLTRSSYEQYF. In DNA, the CDR3 is TGTGCCAGCAGTTCCTTGACAAGAAGCTCCTACGAGCAGTACTTC.

The rearrangement links TRBV4-3 to TRBJ2-1; 8 nucleotides line up with TRBD1. There are 15 residues in the CDR3. Germline values: CDR1 LGHNA, CDR2 YSLEER. After removal of 3 bases from V and 2 bases from J, the junction contained 3 bases not matched to a gene. The CDR3 sequence is CASSQGTGAYNEQFF. DNA of the CDR3: TGCGCCAGCAGCCAGGGGACAGGAGCCTACAATGAGCAGTTCTTC.

The V call is TRBV19, the J call TRBJ1-1; weak D call: TRBD1 (6 bases). Trimming removed 9 bases from V and 12 bases from J, with 17 bases in between. Germline V gene lookup returns CDR1 LNHDA and CDR2 SQIVND (reference sequence). This CDR3 comprises 11 residues. CDR3 region: CASLTGRETFF. CDR3 in DNA: TGTGCCAGCCTTACAGGGAGGGAAACTTTCTTT.

J is TRBJ1-1 and V is TRBV10-3; a weak D match, TRBD1 (5 bases). The V gene's germline CDR1 is ENHRY and CDR2 SYGVKD. CDR3 length equals 12 residues. The germline V and J ends were trimmed by 3 bases and 11 bases, with 13 bases remaining between them. CDR3 loop: CAISDHQGDAFF. The CDR3 region has the DNA TGTGCCATCAGTGATCATCAGGGTGACGCTTTCTTT.

This clone was observed a handful of times. V usage is TRBV5-1 and J usage is TRBJ2-5; TRBD1 aligns across 9 bases. The ends lost 3 bases at V and 3 bases at J; junction bases unmatched: 0. Germline V gene sequence: CDR1 SGHRS, CDR2 YFSETQ. The CDR3 is 13 residues long. This CDR3 is CASSWDREETQYF. The CDR3 DNA reads as TGCGCCAGCAGCTGGGACAGGGAAGAGACCCAGTACTTC.

The CDR3, as DNA: TGTGCCAGTAGCCCCACCGACAGGGGGTATGGCTACACCTTC. Amino acids: CASSPTDRGYGYTF. The chain combines TRBV19 with TRBJ1-2, with 9 bases that match TRBD1. With 6 bases clipped from V and 5 bases from J, the junction kept 7 bases outside the gene matches. Germline CDR1 is LNHDA and CDR2 is SQIVND (reference sequence). CDR3 length equals 14 residues.

This clone was detected only once. The CDR3 DNA reads as TGCAGCGTTGGTGGCCAGGAGGGCGGCTACACCTTC. It translates to CSVGGQEGGYTF. The chain has TRBV29-1 and TRBJ1-2; D remains ambiguous. This CDR3 is 12 amino acids long. Germline loops: CDR1 SQVTM, CDR2 ANQGSEA. Trimming shortened V by 4 bases and J by 8 bases, and 14 bases separated the two germline ends.

V gene TRBV7-9 combines with J gene TRBJ2-1; D ambiguous. Trimming took off 1 base at V and 14 bases at J, with 18 bases between the two ends. The germline CDR1 and CDR2 sequences are SEHNR and FQNEAQ (reference sequence). The length of the CDR3 is 14 residues. The CDR3: CASSLVGATGQEFF. DNA of the CDR3: TGTGCCAGCAGCTTAGTGGGCGCTACTGGGCAAGAGTTCTTC.

The chain joins TRBV5-4 to TRBJ2-2, with TRBD2 identical over 13 bases. The CDR3 runs to 19 residues. In germline, CDR1 is SGHNT, CDR2 YYREEE (reference sequence). Losses at the gene ends were 9 bases for V and 1 base for J; bases not matched to a gene: 15. CDR3 coding DNA: TGTGCCACTTCTCCCGGGACTAGCGGGGTCGATCAGAACACCGGGGAGCTGTTTTTT. This gives the protein CATSPGTSGVDQNTGELFF.

The J gene is TRBJ1-1, the V gene TRBV5-6, with D possibly TRBD1 on 6 matching bases. Trimming removed 2 bases from V and 5 bases from J, with 10 bases in between. Germline CDR1 and CDR2: SGHDT and YYEEEE. The CDR3 spans 13 residues. The CDR3 nucleotides are TGTGCCAGCAGCTTCCTTCAGGGGACTGAAGCTTTCTTT. Amino acids: CASSFLQGTEAFF.

The chain links TRBV6-6 to TRBJ2-1; 8 bases are shared with TRBD1. V was pared by 0 bases and J by 10 bases, with 5 bases of the junction left unmatched. Germline CDR1 MNHNY, CDR2 SVGAGI (reference sequence). The CDR3 covers 14 residues. The CDR3 region has the DNA TGTGCCAGCAGTTACTCTACAGGGGGTTGGGAGCAGTTCTTC. Its protein is CASSYSTGGWEQFF.

This sequence joins TRBV6-5 and TRBJ2-1; D is possibly TRBD2 (6 bases). Trimming shortened V by 6 bases and J by 8 bases, and 14 bases separated the two germline ends. The germline V gene has CDR1 MNHEY and CDR2 SVGAGI. The length of the CDR3 is 13 residues. CDR3 nucleotides: TGTGCCAGCAGAGTCCCGGGAGTTGATGAGCAGTTCTTC. Amino acid sequence: CASRVPGVDEQFF.

The genes are TRBV5-1 and TRBJ2-2; possible D gene TRBD1, 6 bases. The V end was cut by 2 bases, the J end by 5 bases, with 7 bases between. Germline V gene lookup returns CDR1 SGHRS and CDR2 YFSETQ. The CDR3 sequence is 13 residues long. The CDR3 region is CASSLQGTGELFF. DNA of the CDR3: TGCGCCAGCAGCTTACAGGGAACCGGGGAGCTGTTTTTT.

The gene calls are TRBV5-1 and TRBJ1-2; the D is unclear. Trimming shortened V by 5 bases and J by 3 bases, and 8 bases separated the two germline ends. CDR3 length: 12 residues. CDR1 SGHRS and CDR2 YFSETQ come from the germline V gene. CDR3 loop: CASRESHYGYTF. The DNA for the CDR3 is TGCGCCAGCAGGGAGTCCCACTATGGCTACACCTTC.

This CDR3 is CASRTPGYTGELFF. CDR3 nucleotide sequence: TGTGCCAGCAGAACACCGGGGTACACCGGGGAGCTGTTTTTT. This chain connects TRBV6-5 to TRBJ2-2, with D perhaps matching TRBD2 (5 bases). Germline assignment: CDR1 MNHEY and CDR2 SVGAGI. The CDR3 totals 14 residues. V was clipped by 6 bases and J by 3 bases, with 11 bases between them.

The genes are TRBV29-1 and TRBJ1-2; 8 bases are shared with TRBD1. The length of the CDR3 is 14 residues. With 0 bases clipped from V and 7 bases from J, the junction kept 7 bases outside the gene matches. Germline V CDR1 and CDR2: SQVTM, ANQGSEA. CDR3 loop: CSVEDPGQGGGYTF. The CDR3, as DNA: TGCAGCGTTGAAGACCCCGGACAGGGAGGTGGCTACACCTTC.

The chain carries TRBV7-3 and TRBJ1-4; D may be TRBD1 (6 bases). This CDR3 contains 15 residues. V lost 5 bases and J lost 7, with 17 bases in between. The germline V gene encodes CDR1 SGHTA and CDR2 FQGTGA. The CDR3 reads CASSPRGWGIEKLFF. In nucleotides, the CDR3 is TGTGCCAGCAGCCCCAGGGGATGGGGGATTGAAAAACTGTTTTTT.

The genes are TRBV12-5 and TRBJ1-4; tentatively, D is TRBD1 (6 bases). CDR1 and CDR2 (germline): LGHNT, FRNRAP. V lost 6 bases, J lost 6 bases, and 20 bases lay in between. The CDR3 is 16 amino acids. CDR3 nucleotide sequence: TGTGCTAGTGGACCCCGGGACATCGAAAACGATGAAAAACTGTTTTTT. Amino acid sequence: CASGPRDIENDEKLFF.

This chain joins TRBV4-1 and TRBJ1-4; TRBD1 matches at 7 bases. Germline CDR1 is MGHRA and CDR2 is YSYEKL. J gave up 8 bases and V 0 bases, and 15 bases lay outside the gene matches. The CDR3 covers 18 residues. CDR3 sequence (DNA): TGCGCCAGCAGCCAAGATTGGGCCCCGAATAGGGGGCGCGAAAAACTGTTTTTT. Amino acids: CASSQDWAPNRGREKLFF.

V usage is TRBV5-6 and J usage is TRBJ2-3, with D possibly being TRBD2 (6 bases). The CDR3 loop spans 17 amino acids. The V end was cut by 4 bases, the J end by 3 bases, with 21 bases between. CDR1 is SGHDT and CDR2 is YYEEEE in the germline V gene. The CDR3 DNA is TGTGCCAGCAGCCAACCCAGACTAGTTTGGGGGACAGATACGCAGTATTTT. As protein: CASSQPRLVWGTDTQYF.

This clone came up once. The genes are TRBV13 and TRBJ1-1, with a weak D call TRBD1 (5 bases). The ends were cut back, 8 bases at V and 4 bases at J, with 14 bases in the middle. The CDR3 is 13 amino acids. In germline, CDR1 is PRHDT, CDR2 FYEKMQ (reference sequence). The CDR3 loop is CASWGGVSTEAFF. CDR3 nucleotide sequence: TGTGCCAGCTGGGGGGGGGTAAGCACTGAAGCTTTCTTT.

J is TRBJ2-1 and V is TRBV2; TRBD2 agrees at 7 bases. There are 14 residues in the CDR3. V was clipped by 7 bases and J by 4 bases; unmatched bases: 7. Looked up from germline, CDR1 is SNHLY and CDR2 is FYNNEI. The chain's CDR3 is CASTASGKYNEQFF. In DNA, the CDR3 is TGTGCCAGCACTGCTAGCGGCAAATACAATGAGCAGTTCTTC.

This chain uses TRBV28 with TRBJ2-7, with 7 positions matching TRBD2. Germline CDR1 is MDHEN and CDR2 is SYDVKM. V was clipped by 6 bases and J by 2 bases; unmatched bases: 16. The CDR3 is 17 amino acids. The CDR3 DNA sequence: TGTGCCAGCAGAACGGGCCCGACTAGCTCTGATCCCTACGAGCAGTACTTC. This translates into CASRTGPTSSDPYEQYF.